The 3 T cell receptor beta chains given below trace back to one sample, sequenced in a study of radiotherapy plus CTLA-4 blockade in lung cancer (dated by TCRdb to the late 2010s). The library was made by the immunoSEQ multiplex PCR assay. TCRdb re-hosts the immuneACCESS table, in-frame sequences only. Its copies lack some clones; in the studies checked, an unresolved V gene accounts for under half of them, and the cause for the rest is not known. For this sample the table gives approximately 50,000 clones, of which approximately 86% were detected only once. The biggest ten clones account for about a sixth of the sample. Sequences were derived from peripheral blood, sampled from a patient treated with radiotherapy plus ipilimumab. The receptor source for this set is a human donor with non-small cell lung cancer that progressed on radiotherapy plus ipilimumab. Some clones in this sample may be carry-over from other donors' samples.

This CDR3 is CASSLASGSSYNEQFF. The CDR3 bases are TGTGCCAGCTCACTTGCTAGCGGGAGCTCCTACAATGAGCAGTTCTTC. The J gene is TRBJ2-1, the V gene TRBV18; 10 nucleotides match TRBD2. This CDR3 has 16 residues. Trimming took 4 bases from V and 0 from J; bases not matched to a gene: 3. Germline V CDR1 and CDR2: KGHSH, LQKENI.

V and J are TRBV5-1 and TRBJ1-2; TRBD1 matches at 8 bases. J gave up 4 bases and V 4 bases, and 6 bases lay outside the gene matches. This CDR3 contains 14 residues. CDR1 and CDR2 (germline): SGHRS, YFSETQ. CDR3 loop: CASSVGQGLYGYTF. CDR3 sequence (DNA): TGCGCCAGCAGCGTAGGACAGGGCCTCTATGGCTACACCTTC.

J is TRBJ1-3 and V is TRBV6-5; 9 positions agree with TRBD1. Germline assignment: CDR1 MNHEY and CDR2 SVGAGI. V was pared by 4 bases and J by 2 bases, with 3 bases of the junction left unmatched. CDR3 length: 15 amino acids. The CDR3 reads CASSFGTGTGNTIYF. The CDR3 DNA sequence: TGTGCCAGCAGTTTCGGGACAGGGACTGGAAACACCATATATTTT.